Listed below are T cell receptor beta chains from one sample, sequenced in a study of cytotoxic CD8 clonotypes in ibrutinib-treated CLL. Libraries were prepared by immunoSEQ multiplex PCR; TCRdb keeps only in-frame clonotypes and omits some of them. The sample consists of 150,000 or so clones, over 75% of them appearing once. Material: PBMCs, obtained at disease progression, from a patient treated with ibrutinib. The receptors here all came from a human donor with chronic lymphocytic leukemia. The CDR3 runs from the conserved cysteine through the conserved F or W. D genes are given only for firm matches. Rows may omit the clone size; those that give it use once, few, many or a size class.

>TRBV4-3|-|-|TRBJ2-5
TGCGCCAGCAGCCAGACCGGGACGGAGAGCCAAGAGACCCAGTACTTC
CASSQTGTESQETQYF
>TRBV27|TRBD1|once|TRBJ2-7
TGTGCCAGCAGTCTGGGACAGGGGGCGAGCGAGCAGTACTTC
CASSLGQGASEQYF
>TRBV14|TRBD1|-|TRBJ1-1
TGTGCCAGCAGCCGACAGGGTTACACTGAAGCTTTCTTT
CASSRQGYTEAFF
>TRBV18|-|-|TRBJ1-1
TGTGCCAGCTCACCGGAGACTGAAGCTTTCTTT
CASSPETEAFF
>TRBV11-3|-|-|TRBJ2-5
TGTGCCAGCAGCCCAGCGGTCGGGATCCGCCCCCCCCAGTACTTC
CASSPAVGIRPPQYF
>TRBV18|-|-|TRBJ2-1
TGTGCCAGCTCACCTTCCCAGGAGAATGAGCAGTTCTTC
CASSPSQENEQFF
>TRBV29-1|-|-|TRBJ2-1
TGCAGCGTTGAAGTGCCCAGGGGCTCCTACAATGAGCAGTTCTTC
CSVEVPRGSYNEQFF
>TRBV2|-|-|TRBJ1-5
TGTGCCAGCAGGCAGACCCAGGGAATAAGCAATCAGCCCCAGCATTTT
CASRQTQGISNQPQHF
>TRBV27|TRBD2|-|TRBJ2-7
TGTGCCAGCAGTATGGGTTTCGGACTAGGAGCGAGGGGCGAGCAGTACTTC
CASSMGFGLGARGEQYF
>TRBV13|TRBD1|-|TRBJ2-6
TGTGCCAGCAGCCCTAGCCCGGTCACAGGGGGCCCTGGGGCCAACGTCCTGACTTTC
CASSPSPVTGGPGANVLTF
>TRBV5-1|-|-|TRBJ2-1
TGCGCCAGCAGCTTAAGAATACAGGGCTACAATGAGCAGTTCTTC
CASSLRIQGYNEQFF
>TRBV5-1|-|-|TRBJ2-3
TGCGCCAGCAGCTTGCGGACAAGCACAGATACGCAGTATTTT
CASSLRTSTDTQYF
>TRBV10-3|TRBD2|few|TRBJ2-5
TGTGCCATCAGCGCCCCCGGGGGGGGCGAGACCCAGTACTTC
CAISAPGGGETQYF
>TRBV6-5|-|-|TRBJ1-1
TGTGCCAGCCGGACCCTCCAGGAGAACACTGAAGCTTTCTTT
CASRTLQENTEAFF
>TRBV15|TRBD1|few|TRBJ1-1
TGTGCCACCAGCAGATATTTTACAGGGGTTACGAACACTGAAGCTTTCTTT
CATSRYFTGVTNTEAFF
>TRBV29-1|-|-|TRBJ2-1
TGCAGCGTTGAAAAGCTTCTCGTATGGGATGAGCAGTTCTTC
CSVEKLLVWDEQFF
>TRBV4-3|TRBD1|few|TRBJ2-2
TGCGCCAGCAGCCAAGATGACAGGGTTACCGGGGAGCTGTTTTTT
CASSQDDRVTGELFF
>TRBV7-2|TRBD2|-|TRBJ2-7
TGTGCCAGCAGCCATCGGGGGGGAGGGCCTGACGAGCAGTACTTC
CASSHRGGGPDEQYF
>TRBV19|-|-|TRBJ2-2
TGTGCCATTCGGGGGCGGGGAAACACCGGGGAGCTGTTTTTT
CAIRGRGNTGELFF
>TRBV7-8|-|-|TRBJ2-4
TGTGCCAGCAGCTTAGCCTCCCCCCGAACACTAGCCAAAAACATTCAGTACTTC
CASSLASPRTLAKNIQYF
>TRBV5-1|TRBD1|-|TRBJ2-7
TGCGCCAGCAGCTTGGGTGGAGCCACAGGGGCGCAGTACGAGCAGTACTTC
CASSLGGATGAQYEQYF
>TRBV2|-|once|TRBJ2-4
TGTGCCAGCAGTGAAGCCCTAGGGGGCAAAAACATTCAGTACTTC
CASSEALGGKNIQYF